The clone carrying this TCR beta chain was observed many times. Its antigen is not identified. iRepertoire HTBI primers and Arm-PCR of CDR3 regions built TCR beta libraries. Each CDR3 protein gets one entry after TCRdb re-called the multiplex PCR reads with MiXCR. There are 450,000 to 700,000 distinct CDR3 sequences in the sample; about 13% occur only once, and 8% to 10% lies in the top ten. The entry originates in a study of regulatory T cells in long-lasting Graves disease. General study results and limits: Newly diagnosed Graves' patients exceeded persistent ones in TCR diversity.

Time point denoted: newly diagnosed GD, antithyroid drugs for less than 3 months. PBMC-extracted RNA yielded the TCR library. The data were also submitted as part of a second study, on T cells in Graves' hyperthyroidism and ophthalmopathy.

Source: peripheral blood mononuclear cells (PBMCs), taken at new diagnosis, from a patient treated with antithyroid drugs. The source of this sequence is a young man with Graves disease.

CDR3 nucleotide sequence: TGTGCTAGTGGTTTGGTACTAGGCCAGTTGGGGATGAACACTGAAGCTTTCTTT. Its translation is CASGLVLGQLGMNTEAFF. The chain joins TRBV12-5 to TRBJ1-1; D call uncertain. The ends were cut back, 0 bases at V and 0 bases at J, with 17 bases in the middle. Germline V CDR1 and CDR2: LGHNT, FRNRAP. The CDR3 covers 18 residues. The whole variable domain, remainder taken from reference TRBV12-5 and TRBJ1-1, is DARVTQTPRHKVTEMGQEVTMRCQPILGHNTVFWYRQTMMQGLELLAYFRNRAPLDDSGMPKDRFSAEMPDATLATLKIQPSEPRDSAVYFCASGLVLGQLGMNTEAFFGQGTRLTVV.